Below are 9 T cell receptor beta chains sequenced from a single sample in a study of blood T cell repertoires in COVID-19. Clones were read by immunoSEQ multiplex PCR, and TCRdb kept only the in-frame ones, dropping some. Among roughly 160,000 clones listed, about 86% were seen once. The sequencing input was peripheral blood. The source of these receptors is a woman between 65 and 79 years old who had recovered from COVID-19.

This clone was found a few times. J is TRBJ1-2 and V is TRBV2; possibly TRBD1 for D (6 bases). Germline lookup yields CDR1 SNHLY and CDR2 FYNNEI. Trimming pared 6 bases from V and 0 bases from J, leaving 14 bases between. The CDR3 loop spans 15 amino acids. CDR3 DNA sequence: TGTGCCAGCAGGGCCCCGGGACACCCTAACTATGGCTACACCTTC. It specifies CASRAPGHPNYGYTF.

The chain recombines TRBV7-9 with TRBJ2-1, with 7 bases matching TRBD1. CDR3 length equals 14 residues. Germline V gives CDR1 SEHNR, CDR2 FQNEAQ (reference sequence). The V gene end was trimmed by 5 bases and the J gene end by 4 bases; junction bases not matched to a gene: 5. The chain's CDR3 is CASSPPGGYNEQFF. In nucleotides, the CDR3 is TGTGCCAGCAGCCCGCCAGGGGGTTACAATGAGCAGTTCTTC.

The CDR3 bases are TGCGCCAGCAGCCTCCTAGGACAGGAGCAAGAGACCCAGTACTTC. Its protein is CASSLLGQEQETQYF. V and J are TRBV5-1 and TRBJ2-5; TRBD1 matches 7 bases. The V segment lost 4 bases and the J segment 2 bases; nucleotides outside the gene matches: 8. The CDR3 runs to 15 residues. Per the germline V gene, CDR1 is SGHRS and CDR2 is YFSETQ.

V and J are TRBV5-1 and TRBJ2-1, with 12 nucleotides matching TRBD2. Germline V gives CDR1 SGHRS, CDR2 YFSETQ. The CDR3 sequence is 17 residues long. Trimming at V came to 3 bases and at J to 7 bases, leaving 11 bases not matched to a gene. CDR3 protein: CASSSGASGRVLNEQFF. Written as DNA, the CDR3 is TGCGCCAGCAGCTCGGGGGCTAGCGGGAGGGTTTTGAATGAGCAGTTCTTC.

The V call is TRBV7-2, the J call TRBJ1-3; TRBD1 agrees at 12 bases. Trimming removed 1 base from V and 4 bases from J; junction bases left unmatched: 8. The CDR3 totals 18 residues. CDR1 and CDR2 from the germline V gene are SGHTA and FQGNSA. CDR3: CASSLERGQGAVGNTIYF. The CDR3 bases are TGTGCCAGCAGCTTAGAGAGGGGACAGGGGGCGGTAGGAAACACCATATATTTT.

The chain is built from TRBV11-2 and TRBJ2-5, with 12 nucleotides matching TRBD2. The CDR3 is 16 residues long. Germline lookup yields CDR1 SGHAT and CDR2 FQNNGV. V lost 5 bases and J lost 5; bases outside the gene matches: 9. In DNA form, the CDR3 reads TGTGCCAGCAGCGGAGGGCTAGCGGGAGGGCCGGAGACCCAGTACTTC. Encoded protein: CASSGGLAGGPETQYF.

This clone appeared many times. The chain is built from TRBV6-2 or TRBV6-3 and TRBJ2-7; 10 bases line up with TRBD2. The V and J ends lost 2 bases and 2 bases, in that order; junction bases with no gene match: 0. The CDR3 consists of 14 residues. CDR1 and CDR2 (germline): MNHEY, SVGEGT. CDR3 coding DNA: TGTGCCAGCAGTTACGGGACTAGCGCCTACGAGCAGTACTTC. It translates to CASSYGTSAYEQYF.

J is TRBJ1-1 and V is TRBV5-6; D may be TRBD1 (6 bases). Germline CDR1 is SGHDT and CDR2 is YYEEEE. CDR3 length: 12 amino acids. V shed 3 bases and J shed 10 bases, with 13 bases lying between them. The chain's CDR3 is CASSSETGRAFF. The CDR3 bases are TGTGCCAGCAGCTCTGAAACAGGGAGAGCTTTCTTT.

This sequence joins TRBV4-3 and TRBJ2-2, with 8 positions matching TRBD2. This CDR3 is 18 amino acids long. In germline, CDR1 is LGHNA, CDR2 YSLEER. The V gene end was trimmed by 5 bases and the J gene end by 0 bases; junction bases not matched to a gene: 11. The chain's CDR3 is CASSDEVASGPNTGELFF. DNA for the CDR3: TGCGCCAGCAGCGATGAGGTGGCTAGCGGGCCGAACACCGGGGAGCTGTTTTTT.